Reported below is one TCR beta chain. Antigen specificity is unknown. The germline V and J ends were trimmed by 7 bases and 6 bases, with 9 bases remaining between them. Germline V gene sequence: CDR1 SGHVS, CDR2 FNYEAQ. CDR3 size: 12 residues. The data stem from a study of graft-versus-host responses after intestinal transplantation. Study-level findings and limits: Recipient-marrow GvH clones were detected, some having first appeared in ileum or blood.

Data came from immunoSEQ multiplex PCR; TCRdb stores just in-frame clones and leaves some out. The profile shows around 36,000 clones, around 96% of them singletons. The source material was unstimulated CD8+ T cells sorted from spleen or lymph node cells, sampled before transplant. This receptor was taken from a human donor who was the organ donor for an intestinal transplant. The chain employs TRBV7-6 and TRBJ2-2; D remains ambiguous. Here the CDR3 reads CASMPRPGELFF. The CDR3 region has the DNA TGTGCCAGCATGCCCCGACCCGGGGAGCTGTTTTTT.